A selection of T cell receptor beta chains follows, all from one sample in a study of T cells in Graves' hyperthyroidism and ophthalmopathy. TCRdb re-analysed the multiplex PCR reads in MiXCR, keeping a single row per CDR3 protein. The sample includes roughly 740,000 distinct CDR3 sequences, 15% to 20% seen only once; the top ten take around 7.7%. Material for sequencing was blood. The receptors shown here come from a young man with Graves' hyperthyroidism. CDR3s include the opening cysteine and the closing phenylalanine or tryptophan. D genes are given only for firm matches. Expanded clones are given a class, and other clones once, few, many or no size at all.

DNA	CDR3	V	J	size	D
TGCAGTGCTAGTACAGGCGCAGGCGCTGAAGCTTTCTTT	CSASTGAGAEAFF	TRBV20-1	TRBJ1-1	many	.
TGTGCCAGCAGCTCTCTCGGGCCTAGCGCAGATACGCAGTATTTT	CASSSLGPSADTQYF	TRBV7-2	TRBJ2-3	many	.
TGTGCCAGCAGTTTAAGGGTGGATGAGCAGTTCTTC	CASSLRVDEQFF	TRBV12-3/TRBV12-4	TRBJ2-1	many	.
TGTGCCAGCAGCTTAGTGTTTGGACTAGCGGGAGTGAACGAGCAGTACTTC	CASSLVFGLAGVNEQYF	TRBV7-2	TRBJ2-7	few	TRBD2
TGTGCCAGCAGCCGTGGCTGGTGGGGCAAAAACATTCAGTACTTC	CASSRGWWGKNIQYF	TRBV7-2	TRBJ2-4	many	.
TGTGCCACCAGTGATGAACAGGGTTATGAGCAGTTCTTC	CATSDEQGYEQFF	TRBV24-1	TRBJ2-1	few	.
TGTGCCAGCAGTGAACGGACAGGGGACGCCACCGGGGAGCTGTTTTTT	CASSERTGDATGELFF	TRBV25-1	TRBJ2-2	.	TRBD1
TGTGCCAGCAGCTTAGCGATGGTATCGAACACCGGGGAGCTGTTTTTT	CASSLAMVSNTGELFF	TRBV11-1	TRBJ2-2	.	.
TGTGCCAGCAGCACACGACAGGGCACGCGTGAAGCTTTCTTT	CASSTRQGTREAFF	TRBV7-9	TRBJ1-1	many	TRBD1
TGTGCCTGGACAGACGGGAGCTCCTACGAGCAGTACTTC	CAWTDGSSYEQYF	TRBV30	TRBJ2-7	many	.
TGCGCCAGCAGCTTGGATAGACTTAATGAAAAACTGTTTTTT	CASSLDRLNEKLFF	TRBV5-1	TRBJ1-4	.	.
TGCAGCGTGAAAGGTGTACCGGGTTACCACTCCTACGAGCAGTACTTC	CSVKGVPGYHSYEQYF	TRBV29-1	TRBJ2-7	.	.
TGTGCCAGCAGCCTGTGGGCTAGCGGGAGTGCTTCCTACGAGCAGTACTTC	CASSLWASGSASYEQYF	TRBV11-1	TRBJ2-7	many	TRBD2
TGTGCCAGCAGCTTAGCCGGCAGAATGAACACTGAAGCTTTCTTT	CASSLAGRMNTEAFF	TRBV11-3	TRBJ1-1	many	.
TGCAGTGCTAGAGAACCAGGACAGGGAGCTGAAGCTTTCTTT	CSAREPGQGAEAFF	TRBV20-1	TRBJ1-1	few	TRBD1
TGTGCCAGTAGTATGTCGGCGGGCACAGATACGCAGTATTTT	CASSMSAGTDTQYF	TRBV19	TRBJ2-3	.	.
TGTGCCAGCTGCGGACTAGCGGAATACGAGCAGTACTTC	CASCGLAEYEQYF	TRBV28	TRBJ2-7	few	TRBD2
TGTGCCAGCTCACCAGGGCCTGGCTACGAGCAGTACTTC	CASSPGPGYEQYF	TRBV7-3	TRBJ2-7	many	.
TGTGCCAGCAGTGTTGGAAATACAGGGGGAAGACAGCCCCAGCATTTT	CASSVGNTGGRQPQHF	TRBV2	TRBJ1-5	.	TRBD1
TGTGCCAGCAGCCCAAAGGGGTTCCTAGCGGGAGCCCGCTCCTACAATGAGCAGTTCTTC	CASSPKGFLAGARSYNEQFF	TRBV11-3	TRBJ2-1	many	TRBD2
TGTGCCAGCTCACCACCGGGAACTAGCGGGCGAGGGGAGCAGTTCTTC	CASSPPGTSGRGEQFF	TRBV18	TRBJ2-1	many	TRBD2
TGTGCCAGCAGCCAAGAGGCCGGACACTACAATGAGCAGTTCTTC	CASSQEAGHYNEQFF	TRBV11-2	TRBJ2-1	few	.
TGTGCCAGTAGTAGAACCCCCATAGCGGGAGATGTAACAGATACGCAGTATTTT	CASSRTPIAGDVTDTQYF	TRBV19	TRBJ2-3	.	TRBD2
TGTGCCAGCAGCCAAGGGATGGGGGCCTACGAGCAGTACTTC	CASSQGMGAYEQYF	TRBV3-1	TRBJ2-7	few	.
TGTGCCAGCAGCTTATATACAGGGGACGAGACCCAGTACTTC	CASSLYTGDETQYF	TRBV11-2	TRBJ2-5	many	TRBD1
TGTGCCAGTAGTATCGGACTAGCGGCCTCCTACGAGCAGTACTTC	CASSIGLAASYEQYF	TRBV19	TRBJ2-7	few	TRBD2
TGCACCTTTGGGGCAGGGGGCGAATCGGGCTATGGCTACACCTTC	CTFGAGGESGYGYTF	TRBV29-1	TRBJ1-2	.	TRBD1
TGCAGCGTCCACCGCGCTAGCAGCACTGAAGCTTTCTTT	CSVHRASSTEAFF	TRBV29-1	TRBJ1-1	.	.
TGCAGTGCAACTAGCGGAGGAGGCACAGATACGCAGTATTTT	CSATSGGGTDTQYF	TRBV20-1	TRBJ2-3	few	TRBD2
TGTGCCAGCAGCCACACCGGACTAGCGGGGGCCCCGAGAGAGACCCAGTACTTC	CASSHTGLAGAPRETQYF	TRBV3-1	TRBJ2-5	many	TRBD2
TGTGCCAGCAGTTCCTTAACAGGGGGCGTGAACATTCAGTACTTC	CASSSLTGGVNIQYF	TRBV27	TRBJ2-4	.	TRBD1
TGTGCCAGCAGCGCTGGACGGAACTACGAGCAGTACTTC	CASSAGRNYEQYF	TRBV9	TRBJ2-7	few	.
TGTGCCAGCAGTTGGACTAGCAAGCCCGGGGAGCTGTTTTTT	CASSWTSKPGELFF	TRBV12-3/TRBV12-4	TRBJ2-2	many	TRBD2
TGTGCCAGCAGCTCCCAGACAGCTAGCTATGGCTACACCTTC	CASSSQTASYGYTF	TRBV7-3	TRBJ1-2	.	.
TGCGCCAGCAGCTTGAACAGGGAGGGCGAGCAGTACTTC	CASSLNREGEQYF	TRBV5-1	TRBJ2-7	few	.
TGTGCCAGCGGACGGCCCGGTGCGACCCAGTACTTC	CASGRPGATQYF	TRBV28	TRBJ2-5	many	.
TGTGCCTACGCCAGGAGGGGCGGGGAAGGGGGCACGACAGATACGCAGTATTTT	CAYARRGGEGGTTDTQYF	TRBV6-1	TRBJ2-3	.	.
TGTGCCCTGGGGGATTCATCCTACGAGCAGTACTTC	CALGDSSYEQYF	TRBV28	TRBJ2-7	many	.
TGTGCCAGCAGGCCAGTAGGACCGAGCTCCTATAATTCACCCCTCCACTTT	CASRPVGPSSYNSPLHF	TRBV28	TRBJ1-6	few	.
TGTGCCAGCAGCTTAGTTATCAGTAAGAACACCGGGGAGCTGTTTTTT	CASSLVISKNTGELFF	TRBV13	TRBJ2-2	.	.
TGTGCCAGCAGCGGCCGGGACCGCTACGAGCAGTACTTC	CASSGRDRYEQYF	TRBV7-8	TRBJ2-7	many	.
TGTGCCAGCAGCTTGTTCGGGACTAGCGTGTACAATGAGCAGTTCTTC	CASSLFGTSVYNEQFF	TRBV7-3	TRBJ2-1	few	TRBD2
TGTGCCAGCAGCTTAGACGGAAAGCCCCAGCATTTT	CASSLDGKPQHF	TRBV7-9	TRBJ1-5	.	.
TGTGCCAGCCTTGACAGAAACACCGGGGAGCTGTTTTTT	CASLDRNTGELFF	TRBV6-1	TRBJ2-2	many	.
TGCAGTGCACACCCGTATACTAGCGGGAAGGGCGGGGAGCTGTTTTTT	CSAHPYTSGKGGELFF	TRBV20-1	TRBJ2-2	.	TRBD2
TGTGCCAGCTCACGAAATGCTGGGGCCAACGTCCTGACTTTC	CASSRNAGANVLTF	TRBV18	TRBJ2-6	many	.
TGTGCCAGCAGTGGGGGACTTAGCGGGAGCTACAATGAGCAGTTCTTC	CASSGGLSGSYNEQFF	TRBV6-1	TRBJ2-1	.	TRBD2
TGCAGCGTTGAAGTCAGCGCCACAGATACGCAGTATTTT	CSVEVSATDTQYF	TRBV29-1	TRBJ2-3	many	.
TGCAGTGCTAGAGTTGGGACAACGCCGAGCGACGAGCAGTACTTC	CSARVGTTPSDEQYF	TRBV20-1	TRBJ2-7	many	.
TGCAGTGCTGGGGCCTTGGGGGCCAAATTTTACAATGAGCAGTTCTTC	CSAGALGAKFYNEQFF	TRBV20-1	TRBJ2-1	many	.
TGTGCCAGTAGCATACTACCGGGACCTACCACAGATACGCAGTATTTT	CASSILPGPTTDTQYF	TRBV19	TRBJ2-3	.	.
TGTGCCTGGAGTCAGGGGTTTAGCTATGGCTACACCTTC	CAWSQGFSYGYTF	TRBV30	TRBJ1-2	few	.
TGTGCCAGCAGCCCAGGGACTAGCGGGAGCACCTACAATGAGCAGTTCTTC	CASSPGTSGSTYNEQFF	TRBV7-8	TRBJ2-1	many	TRBD2
TGCAGTGCTAGAGACGGGACAGGGGGCCTTCGGGAGACCCAGTACTTC	CSARDGTGGLRETQYF	TRBV20-1	TRBJ2-5	.	TRBD1
TGTGCCATCAGTTGGCGGGAGGAGGGCAATGAGCAGTTCTTC	CAISWREEGNEQFF	TRBV10-3	TRBJ2-1	.	TRBD2
TGTGCCAGCAGTGAACCGGGACAGGGAACATACGAGCAGTACTTC	CASSEPGQGTYEQYF	TRBV2	TRBJ2-7	few	TRBD1
TGTGCCAGCAGTGTGACGGTCCCGAACACTGAAGCTTTCTTT	CASSVTVPNTEAFF	TRBV2	TRBJ1-1	many	.
TGTGCCAGCAGCAGAGGGGGCAGTTTCTACGAGCAGTACTTC	CASSRGGSFYEQYF	TRBV14	TRBJ2-7	.	TRBD1
TGTGCCAGCAGTTCCCTGGGACAGGGGGCGGACGAGCAGTACTTC	CASSSLGQGADEQYF	TRBV7-3	TRBJ2-7	many	TRBD1